This record concerns one T cell receptor (beta chain) sequence. The antigen is not known. The entry originates in a study of T cells in localized non-small cell lung cancer. Findings and caveats of the study: Heterogeneity within the tumor remains possible, as just one region underwent sequencing.

The method was immunoSEQ multiplex PCR; TCRdb's version includes in-frame clones alone and lacks a portion of them. The repertoire includes roughly 15,000 clones, more than 80% of them detected once, and under 5.5% sits in the top ten. In germline, CDR1 is SGHTA, CDR2 FQGTGA. CDR3 size: 14 residues. The V and J ends lost 4 bases and 2 bases respectively, with 8 bases between them. Sequenced material: peripheral blood, taken before any cancer treatment. This receptor was obtained from a woman aged 40-69 years with stage I lung adenocarcinoma. V and J are TRBV7-3 and TRBJ2-2; the D is unclear. The CDR3 DNA sequence: TGTGCCAGCAGCTCTGACACAAACACCGGGGAGCTGTTTTTT. Translated, it gives CASSSDTNTGELFF.